Presented here are 29 T cell receptor beta chains from one specimen sequenced in a study of blood T cells in healthy people across ages. The second PCR ran roughly 6 to 11 cycles with a sample-barcoded 5' primer and J-beta primers. TCRdb passed the 5' RACE reads through MiXCR, listing each CDR3 protein once. The repertoire holds over 950,000 distinct CDR3 sequences, with about 53% as singletons. The sample comprised blood. These receptors originate from a woman aged 55-69 years in good health.

This clonotype has only one observation. An end of the junction differs from the germline gene, which may be a read error. The chain joins TRBV9 to TRBJ2-6, with TRBD2 matching over 9 bases. This CDR3 has 19 residues. CDR1 is SGDLS, CDR2 YYNGEE, per germline. CDR3 protein: CTSSVAWASGNSGANVLTF. The CDR3 DNA reads TGTACCAGCAGCGTAGCTTGGGCTAGCGGGAATTCTGGGGCCAACGTCCTGACTTTC.

This chain joins TRBV6-1 and TRBJ2-3; 7 nucleotides line up with TRBD2. J lost 4 bases, V lost 4 bases, and 11 bases had no gene match. The CDR3 runs to 16 residues. Per germline, CDR1 MNHNS and CDR2 SASEGT. CDR3 bases: TGTGCCAGCAGTGTTGCGGACGGGGGGTGGCCAGATACGCAGTATTTT. Protein sequence: CASSVADGGWPDTQYF.

This clonotype came up many times. CDR3 residues: CASMGGANVLTF. Here the CDR3 DNA reads TGCGCCAGCATGGGTGGGGCCAACGTCCTGACTTTC. The V call is TRBV4-3, the J call TRBJ2-6, with unresolved D. With 7 bases removed from V and 3 bases from J, the gap between germline ends came to 4 bases. The CDR3 runs 12 residues. Per the germline V gene, CDR1 is LGHNA and CDR2 is YSLEER.

V and J are TRBV15 and TRBJ2-7, with D unresolved. The V gene lost 4 bases and the J gene lost 3 bases, with 16 bases spanning the gap. There are 15 residues in the CDR3. Germline assignment: CDR1 LNHNV and CDR2 YYDKDF (reference sequence). The CDR3 reads CATSTTLADIYEQYF. CDR3 DNA sequence: TGTGCCACCAGCACGACACTGGCTGATATCTACGAGCAGTACTTC. The full variable domain, rest sourced from reference TRBV15 and TRBJ2-7, is DAMVIQNPRYQVTQFGKPVTLSCSQTLNHNVMYWYQQKSSQAPKLLFHYYDKDFNNEADTPDNFQSRRPNTSFCFLDIRSPGLGDTAMYLCATSTTLADIYEQYFGPGTRLTVT.

The rearrangement joins TRBV7-9 to TRBJ2-3; no definite D call. The CDR3 sequence is 15 residues long. The germline gives CDR1 SEHNR, CDR2 FQNEAQ (reference sequence). Trimming removed 10 bases at V and 0 bases at J, with 17 bases between. CDR3 nucleotides: TGTGCCACAGGAACCCTGTCCGAAAGCACAGATACGCAGTATTTT. This translates into CATGTLSESTDTQYF.

The V gene is TRBV28, the J gene TRBJ2-4; 7 bases fit TRBD2. Germline V CDR1 and CDR2: MDHEN, SYDVKM. This CDR3 is 14 amino acids long. Trimming removed 2 bases from V and 8 bases from J; junction bases left unmatched: 6. In DNA, the CDR3 is TGTGCCAGCAGTTTAGCACGGGGAGGGGACATTCAGTACTTC. Amino acid sequence: CASSLARGGDIQYF. Full variable domain (rest looked up from reference TRBV28 and TRBJ2-4): DVKVTQSSRYLVKRTGEKVFLECVQDMDHENMFWYRQDPGLGLRLIYFSYDVKMKEKGDIPEGYSVSREKKERFSLILESASTNQTSMYLCASSLARGGDIQYFGAGTRLSVL.

The V and J genes are TRBV4-3 and TRBJ2-2, with 11 nucleotides matching TRBD2. The V and J ends lost 2 bases and 4 bases, in that order; junction bases with no gene match: 3. This CDR3 region has 16 residues. Germline assignment: CDR1 LGHNA and CDR2 YSLEER. The CDR3: CASSQRLAGSTGELFF. In DNA, the CDR3 is TGCGCCAGCAGCCAAAGACTAGCGGGATCCACCGGGGAGCTGTTTTTT.

CDR3: CSAVSGNAYNEQFF. The CDR3 region has the DNA TGCAGTGCCGTAAGCGGGAACGCCTACAATGAGCAGTTCTTC. The chain links TRBV20-1 to TRBJ2-1, with 7 bases lining up with TRBD2. Germline assignment: CDR1 DFQATT and CDR2 SNEGSKA (reference sequence). After removal of 6 bases from V and 2 bases from J, the junction contained 7 bases not matched to a gene. This CDR3 spans 14 amino acids.

The V and J genes are TRBV7-2 and TRBJ2-2, with a weak D call TRBD1 (6 bases). V lost 10 bases, J lost 7 bases, and 10 bases lay in between. The CDR3 is 11 residues long. Per germline, CDR1 SGHTA and CDR2 FQGNSA. The CDR3 DNA follows: TGTGCCACCTTGACAGGCGGGGAGCTGTTTTTT. Its translation: CATLTGGELFF. The full variable domain, with the rest looked up from reference TRBV7-2 and TRBJ2-2, is GAGVSQSPSNKVTEKGKDVELRCDPISGHTALYWYRQSLGQGLEFLIYFQGNSAPDKSGLPSDRFSAERTGGSVSTLTIQRTQQEDSAVYLCATLTGGELFFGEGSRLTVL.

This clonotype has only a few counts. The CDR3 region is CATSREPRGRNTEAFF. The CDR3 bases are TGTGCCACCAGCAGAGAGCCGAGGGGAAGGAACACTGAAGCTTTCTTT. The rearrangement uses TRBV15 and TRBJ1-1, with D possibly TRBD1 on 5 matching bases. This CDR3 has 16 residues. V lost 0 bases, J lost 1 base, and 12 bases lay in between. Germline V gene lookup returns CDR1 LNHNV and CDR2 YYDKDF (reference sequence).

The chain combines TRBV6-2 or TRBV6-3 with TRBJ1-1, with a tentative D call TRBD1 (5 bases). Between the trimmed V and J ends, which lost 4 bases and 4 bases, there was a span of 10 bases. The CDR3 spans 13 residues. CDR1 and CDR2 from the germline V gene are MNHEY and SVGEGT. CDR3 in amino acids: CASSFGGITEAFF. The CDR3 DNA reads TGTGCCAGCAGTTTCGGGGGGATCACTGAAGCTTTCTTT.

This clonotype was detected a few times. V gene TRBV29-1 combines with J gene TRBJ2-5, with TRBD1 matching over 9 bases. The CDR3 loop spans 17 amino acids. Germline V gene sequence: CDR1 SQVTM, CDR2 ANQGSEA. Trimming took 4 bases from V and 4 from J; bases not matched to a gene: 16. Here the CDR3 reads CSVAGGRGQGSRETQYF. CDR3 nucleotides: TGCAGCGTTGCGGGGGGTCGGGGACAGGGATCGCGAGAGACCCAGTACTTC.

This chain links TRBV28 with TRBJ2-7, with D maybe TRBD2 (5 bases). CDR3 size: 14 residues. Per germline, CDR1 MDHEN and CDR2 SYDVKM. Trimming left V 5 bases short and J 5 bases short, with 16 bases between. The CDR3 region has the DNA TGTGCCAGCAGTCCCCAGCGGAAATGGGACGAGCAGTACTTC. Translating gives CASSPQRKWDEQYF. The full variable domain, with the rest looked up from reference TRBV28 and TRBJ2-7, is DVKVTQSSRYLVKRTGEKVFLECVQDMDHENMFWYRQDPGLGLRLIYFSYDVKMKEKGDIPEGYSVSREKKERFSLILESASTNQTSMYLCASSPQRKWDEQYFGPGTRLTVT.

This clonotype was observed a single time. A much more abundant neighbour one base away suggests this may be a read error. The chain combines TRBV5-5 with TRBJ2-7, with D uncertain. Germline CDR1 is SGHKS and CDR2 is YYEKEE (reference sequence). This CDR3 is built from 15 residues. The V end was cut by 7 bases, the J end by 8 bases, with 25 bases between. This CDR3 is CASQQQDRGIYKQYF. CDR3 in DNA: TGTGCCAGCCAACAGCAGGACCGAGGAATATACAAGCAGTACTTC.

This clonotype was counted between two and nine times. The chain is built from TRBV5-6 and TRBJ1-1; D uncertain. The CDR3 covers 13 residues. The V end lost 0 bases, the J end lost 11 bases, and 14 bases lay between the germline ends. Per the germline V gene, CDR1 is SGHDT and CDR2 is YYEEEE. The CDR3 DNA follows: TGTGCCAGCAGCTTGGTCGCAAAGTCGGGGGCTTTCTTT. Translating gives CASSLVAKSGAFF.

The chain recombines TRBV28 with TRBJ2-5; D is possibly TRBD1 or TRBD2 (5 bases each). V was clipped by 10 bases and J by 5 bases, with 23 bases between them. The CDR3 is 15 amino acids. The germline gives CDR1 MDHEN, CDR2 SYDVKM. CDR3 sequence: CATQRGGSGFETQYF. Written as DNA, the CDR3 is TGTGCCACCCAGAGGGGCGGCAGTGGGTTTGAGACCCAGTACTTC. The complete variable domain, with remaining parts taken from reference TRBV28 and TRBJ2-5, reads DVKVTQSSRYLVKRTGEKVFLECVQDMDHENMFWYRQDPGLGLRLIYFSYDVKMKEKGDIPEGYSVSREKKERFSLILESASTNQTSMYLCATQRGGSGFETQYFGPGTRLLVL.

There are a few counts of this clonotype. The chain is built from TRBV20-1 and TRBJ2-7; 9 nucleotides line up with TRBD2. V shed 6 bases and J 4 bases; nucleotides not matched to a gene: 7. CDR3 length: 13 amino acids. From germline, CDR1 is DFQATT and CDR2 SNEGSKA (reference sequence). The CDR3 region is CSAPRGGLYEQYF. CDR3 DNA sequence: TGCAGTGCCCCGCGGGGGGGACTGTACGAGCAGTACTTC.

In this sample, this clonotype turned up a few times. J is TRBJ2-2 and V is TRBV29-1; 13 positions agree with TRBD2. Germline V lookup: CDR1 SQVTM, CDR2 ANQGSEA. CDR3 length: 15 amino acids. V trimming: 7 bases; J trimming: 4 bases; junction bases outside the gene matches: 6. The CDR3, as DNA: TGCAGCGCAACAAGACTAGCGGGAGGCACCGGGGAGCTGTTTTTT. Its protein is CSATRLAGGTGELFF.

There are a few counts of this clonotype. The rearrangement links TRBV29-1 to TRBJ2-4, with TRBD2 identical over 10 bases. V shed 5 bases and J 8 bases; nucleotides not matched to a gene: 18. Germline assignment: CDR1 SQVTM and CDR2 ANQGSEA. The CDR3 has 17 amino acids. The CDR3 DNA reads as TGCAGCGTTATACTAGCGGGATGGGACTCAATTAGTTACATTCAGTACTTC. Amino acid sequence: CSVILAGWDSISYIQYF.

This clonotype was found once. The chain joins TRBV7-9 to TRBJ1-2; no reliable D call. The CDR3 runs 15 residues. Germline assignment: CDR1 SEHNR and CDR2 FQNEAQ (reference sequence). With 6 bases removed from V and 2 bases from J, the gap between germline ends came to 16 bases. The CDR3 is CASRRGGSLNYGYTF. CDR3 in DNA: TGTGCCAGCAGGCGCGGCGGGTCACTCAACTATGGCTACACCTTC.

This clonotype turned up a few times. The chain combines TRBV2 with TRBJ2-3, with D uncertain. Germline V gene lookup returns CDR1 SNHLY and CDR2 FYNNEI. The CDR3 covers 13 residues. The V end lost 8 bases, the J end lost 2 bases, and 11 bases lay between the germline ends. The CDR3 is CASESPPTDTQYF. The CDR3 DNA reads TGTGCCAGCGAATCCCCCCCCACAGATACGCAGTATTTT. Full variable domain (remainder filled in from reference TRBV2 and TRBJ2-3): EPEVTQTPSHQVTQMGQEVILRCVPISNHLYFYWYRQILGQKVEFLVSFYNNEISEKSEIFDDQFSVERPDGSNFTLKIRSTKLEDSAMYFCASESPPTDTQYFGPGTRLTVL.

In this sample, this clonotype turned up a few times. This may come from a read error, since a much larger clone is one base off. The gene calls are TRBV25-1 and TRBJ2-5; D possibly uses TRBD1 or TRBD2 (6 bases each). Germline lookup yields CDR1 MGHDK and CDR2 SYGVNS. This CDR3 spans 14 amino acids. Between the trimmed V and J ends, which lost 2 bases and 11 bases, there was a span of 18 bases. CDR3: CASSEAIGGYAQYF. The DNA of the CDR3 is TGTGCCAGCAGTGAAGCTATCGGGGGCTATGCACAGTACTTC.

As concerns this clonotype: Its ends do not fully match the called genes, so a read error is possible. The V gene is TRBV7-2, the J gene TRBJ1-5; D is possibly TRBD1 (6 bases). The CDR3 has 16 residues. CDR1 and CDR2 (germline): SGHTA, FQGNSA. DNA of the CDR3: TGTGCCGGCAGCACTAGACAGGTGGGGGTCAATCAGCCCCAGCATTTT. It encodes CAGSTRQVGVNQPQHF.

The V call is TRBV7-2, the J call TRBJ2-6; D is unresolved. The V and J ends lost 3 bases and 0 bases respectively, with 15 bases between them. Germline V lookup: CDR1 SGHTA, CDR2 FQGNSA. CDR3 length: 18 residues. CDR3 sequence (DNA): TGTGCCAGCAGCTTGGACCCCGGGTTCAGCTCTGGGGCCAACGTCCTGACTTTC. Translation gives CASSLDPGFSSGANVLTF.

The CDR3, as DNA: TGTGCCAGCAGCTCTCCGGGACAGGGTGACCCCAACACTGAAGCTTTCTTT. Translated: CASSSPGQGDPNTEAFF. V and J are TRBV28 and TRBJ1-1, with 9 bases that match TRBD1. Germline CDR1 MDHEN, CDR2 SYDVKM. The junction had 13 bases not matched to a gene; V was cut back by 6 bases and J by 2 bases. This CDR3 spans 17 amino acids.

This clonotype has a handful of counts. The DNA for the CDR3 is TGTGCCAGCAGCTTAGCGCTGGGGCAGTCAGAGACCCAGTACTTC. This sequence encodes CASSLALGQSETQYF. The V call is TRBV7-2, the J call TRBJ2-5, with D perhaps matching TRBD1 (5 bases). Trimming took 0 bases from V and 4 from J, leaving 12 bases between them. The CDR3 runs 15 residues. CDR1 and CDR2 (germline): SGHTA, FQGNSA.

The V gene is TRBV5-1, the J gene TRBJ2-4, with 10 bases aligning to TRBD2. The CDR3 spans 15 residues. Per the germline V gene, CDR1 is SGHRS and CDR2 is YFSETQ. J was trimmed by 6 bases and V by 3 bases; bases with no gene match: 6. CDR3: CASSSRAGGPNIQYF. CDR3 sequence (DNA): TGCGCCAGCAGCTCGCGAGCGGGAGGGCCAAACATTCAGTACTTC.

This clonotype appeared a few times. V gene TRBV24-1 combines with J gene TRBJ2-5, with D uncertain. Trimming shortened V by 4 bases and J by 5 bases, and 16 bases separated the two germline ends. In germline, CDR1 is KGHDR, CDR2 SFDVKD. This CDR3 is 15 amino acids long. The CDR3 loop reads CATSDSRTLAETQYF. The CDR3 nucleotides are TGTGCCACCAGTGACTCCCGGACCTTGGCCGAGACCCAGTACTTC.

This clonotype occurred a few times. V is TRBV6-1 and J is TRBJ2-5, with 8 bases lining up with TRBD1. Judging by the DNA end, TRBJ2-7 fits better; the J call may be wrong. Germline assignment: CDR1 MNHNS and CDR2 SASEGT. This CDR3 has 14 residues. The CDR3 protein is CASSGDRGSYEQYF. In nucleotides, the CDR3 is TGTGCCAGCAGTGGAGACAGGGGATCCTACGAGCAGTACTTC.